This entry lists 5 T cell receptor beta chains sequenced from one sample in a study of T cell repertoires in aging, cancer and after chemotherapy. TCR beta rearrangements were amplified from peripheral blood genomic DNA. TRB rearrangements spanning V, D and J were amplified using mixed TRB-A/B primers. TCRdb re-derived calls from the multiplex PCR reads in MiXCR, one entry per CDR3 protein. The sample consists of 3,500 to 4,500 distinct CDR3 sequences, 28% of them appearing once. Sequencing was performed on blood. These receptors all come from a human donor in good health.

The rearrangement uses TRBV4-2 and TRBJ1-5; D is uncertain. The germline CDR1 and CDR2 sequences are LGHNA and YNFKEQ. This CDR3 is 13 amino acids long. Trimming cost V 0 bases and J 3 bases, with 3 bases left between them. The CDR3: CASSQDNNQPQHF. The CDR3 coding sequence is TGTGCCAGCAGCCAAGACAACAATCAGCCCCAGCATTTT.

V usage is TRBV12-3 or TRBV12-4 and J usage is TRBJ1-2; 10 bases are a match to TRBD1. V shed 5 bases and J 8 bases; nucleotides not matched to a gene: 23. This CDR3 comprises 19 residues. The chain's CDR3 is CASSQTSGGAGTGVLGYTF. For the CDR3, the DNA is TGTGCCAGCAGTCAAACTAGCGGGGGGGCCGGGACAGGGGTTTTAGGCTACACCTTC.

This clonotype appeared a few times. V gene TRBV19 combines with J gene TRBJ2-7; D is unresolved. Trimming removed 3 bases from V and 0 bases from J, with 9 bases in between. The CDR3 length is 14 residues. Per germline, CDR1 LNHDA and CDR2 SQIVND (reference sequence). In DNA, the CDR3 is TGTGCCAGTAGTATGATCTCCAGCTCCTACGAGCAGTACTTC. Its translation is CASSMISSSYEQYF. The entire variable domain, with the rest obtained from reference TRBV19 and TRBJ2-7, is as follows: DGGITQSPKYLFRKEGQNVTLSCEQNLNHDAMYWYRQDPGQGLRLIYYSQIVNDFQKGDIAEGYSVSREKKESFPLTVTSAQKNPTAFYLCASSMISSSYEQYFGPGTRLTVT.

This clonotype was counted a few times. The chain recombines TRBV6-5 with TRBJ2-3; TRBD2 might be the D (6 bases). Trimming shortened V by 5 bases and J by 7 bases, and 16 bases separated the two germline ends. CDR1 and CDR2 (germline): MNHEY, SVGAGI. The CDR3 has 14 residues. The CDR3 coding sequence is TGTGCCAGCAGTGAACTCTGGGGGGAGAATACGCAGTATTTT. This encodes CASSELWGENTQYF.

The chain links TRBV7-6 to TRBJ2-3; 9 bases map to TRBD2. V shed 1 base, J shed 6 bases, and the junction held 5 bases outside the gene matches. This CDR3 is built from 15 residues. In germline, CDR1 is SGHVS, CDR2 FNYEAQ. CDR3 sequence reads: CASSLGSSGGDTQYF. CDR3 DNA: TGTGCCAGCAGCTTAGGAAGTAGCGGGGGCGATACGCAGTATTTT.